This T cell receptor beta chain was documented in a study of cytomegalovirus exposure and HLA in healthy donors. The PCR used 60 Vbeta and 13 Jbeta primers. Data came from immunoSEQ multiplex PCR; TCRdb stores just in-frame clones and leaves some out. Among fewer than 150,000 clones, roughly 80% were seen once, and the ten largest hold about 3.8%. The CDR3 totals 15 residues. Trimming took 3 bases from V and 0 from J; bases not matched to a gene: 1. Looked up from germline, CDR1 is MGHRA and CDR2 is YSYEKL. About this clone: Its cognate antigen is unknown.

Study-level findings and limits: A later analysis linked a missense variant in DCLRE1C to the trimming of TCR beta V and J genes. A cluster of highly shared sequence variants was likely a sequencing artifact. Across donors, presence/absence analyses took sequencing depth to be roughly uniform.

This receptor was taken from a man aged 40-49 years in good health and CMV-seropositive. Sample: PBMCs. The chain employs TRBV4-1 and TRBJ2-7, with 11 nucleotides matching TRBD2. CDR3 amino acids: CASSHGLAGSYEQYF. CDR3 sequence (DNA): TGCGCCAGCAGCCATGGACTAGCGGGCTCCTACGAGCAGTACTTC.